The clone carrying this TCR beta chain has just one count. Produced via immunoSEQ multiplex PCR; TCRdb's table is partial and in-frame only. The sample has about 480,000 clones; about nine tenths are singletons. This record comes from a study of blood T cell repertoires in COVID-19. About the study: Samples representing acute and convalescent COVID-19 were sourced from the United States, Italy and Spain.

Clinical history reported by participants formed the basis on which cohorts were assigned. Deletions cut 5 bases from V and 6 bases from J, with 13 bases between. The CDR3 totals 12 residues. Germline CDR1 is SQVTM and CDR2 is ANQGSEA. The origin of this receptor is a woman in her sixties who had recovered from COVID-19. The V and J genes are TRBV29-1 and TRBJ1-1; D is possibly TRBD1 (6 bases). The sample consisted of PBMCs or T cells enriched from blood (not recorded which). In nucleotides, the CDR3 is TGCAGCGTTATCGGTGCAGGGGCTGAAGCTTTCTTT. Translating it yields CSVIGAGAEAFF.